The 23 T cell receptor beta chains below were found in one sample sequenced in a study of shared clonotypes between healthy human individuals. TCRdb keeps only in-frame clones here, not all; method: immunoSEQ multiplex PCR. The sample includes approximately 1,500,000 clones, roughly 96% of them seen just once. The sample comprised naive CD4+ T cells sorted from blood. Subset noted: CD45RA+ positively selected. These receptors were taken from a man aged 30 to 39 in good health.

The rearrangement links TRBV7-9 to TRBJ2-2; a possible D gene is TRBD1 (5 bases). Between the trimmed V and J ends, which lost 5 bases and 6 bases, there was a span of 19 bases. The CDR3 is 16 residues long. CDR1 and CDR2 from the germline V gene are SEHNR and FQNEAQ (reference sequence). CDR3 loop: CASSPWSRALSGELFF. In nucleotides, the CDR3 is TGTGCCAGCAGCCCATGGTCCAGGGCCCTGTCCGGGGAGCTGTTTTTT.

V and J are TRBV6-5 and TRBJ1-1; 9 bases align to TRBD1. Trimming took 2 bases from V and 4 from J; bases not matched to a gene: 5. The CDR3 consists of 15 residues. In germline, CDR1 is MNHEY, CDR2 SVGAGI. The CDR3 DNA sequence: TGTGCCAGCAGTTACAACAGGGGGCTAGGCACTGAAGCTTTCTTT. Translation gives CASSYNRGLGTEAFF.

V is TRBV7-9 and J is TRBJ2-1; D call uncertain. Germline CDR1 is SEHNR and CDR2 is FQNEAQ (reference sequence). Trimming removed 3 bases from V and 0 bases from J, with 9 bases in between. CDR3 length: 15 amino acids. The CDR3 nucleotides read TGTGCCAGCAGCTTTGAGTTCCTCTCCTACAATGAGCAGTTCTTC. Amino acids: CASSFEFLSYNEQFF.

This rearrangement joins TRBV2 to TRBJ2-7, with D hard to call. The germline gives CDR1 SNHLY, CDR2 FYNNEI. V shed 2 bases and J shed 1 base, with 9 bases lying between them. The CDR3 sequence is 14 residues long. In DNA, the CDR3 is TGTGCCAGCAGTGAATCGGCAGCATCCTACGAGCAGTACTTC. Its protein is CASSESAASYEQYF.

The rearrangement uses TRBV9 and TRBJ2-2; D is tentatively TRBD1 or TRBD2 (5 bases each). V dropped 0 bases and J dropped 6 bases, with 12 bases sitting between them. CDR3 length: 15 amino acids. Germline V gene lookup returns CDR1 SGDLS and CDR2 YYNGEE. The CDR3 DNA reads as TGTGCCAGCAGCGTAGCCCCCTTGGGGGCCGGGGAGCTGTTTTTT. This codes for CASSVAPLGAGELFF. The full variable domain, its missing parts supplied by reference TRBV9 and TRBJ2-2, is DSGVTQTPKHLITATGQRVTLRCSPRSGDLSVYWYQQSLDQGLQFLIQYYNGEERAKGNILERFSAQQFPDLHSELNLSSLELGDSALYFCASSVAPLGAGELFFGEGSRLTVL.

The chain recombines TRBV9 with TRBJ2-1; TRBD2 matches at 12 bases. The CDR3 consists of 16 residues. Germline assignment: CDR1 SGDLS and CDR2 YYNGEE. J lost 7 bases, V lost 1 base, and 6 bases had no gene match. DNA for the CDR3: TGTGCCAGCAGCGTAATTCTAGCGGGAGGGCTGAATGAGCAGTTCTTC. Amino acids: CASSVILAGGLNEQFF.

The gene calls are TRBV4-1 and TRBJ2-1; the match to TRBD1 covers 10 bases. Germline V gene data show CDR1 as MGHRA and CDR2 as YSYEKL. Unmatched junction bases numbered 12, after V lost 3 bases and J lost 7 bases. This CDR3 comprises 17 residues. The CDR3 nucleotides read TGCGCCAGCAGCCATCCCCGCCCAAGGACAGGGGGGAATGAGCAGTTCTTC. Translated, it gives CASSHPRPRTGGNEQFF.

The gene calls are TRBV18 and TRBJ2-5; D gene uncertain. The CDR3 consists of 14 residues. V dropped 3 bases and J dropped 1 base, with 9 bases sitting between them. Germline V CDR1 and CDR2: KGHSH, LQKENI. The CDR3 bases are TGTGCCAGCTCACCGATTGACGGCCAAGAGACCCAGTACTTC. Translating it yields CASSPIDGQETQYF.

The chain uses TRBV5-1 and TRBJ1-1; no firm D call. The CDR3 has 13 amino acids. Germline CDR1 reads SGHRS; CDR2 reads YFSETQ. With 3 bases removed from V and 4 bases from J, the gap between germline ends came to 10 bases. The CDR3 reads CASSSVTATEAFF. CDR3 nucleotide sequence: TGCGCCAGCAGCTCGGTCACGGCCACTGAAGCTTTCTTT.

V is TRBV5-1 and J is TRBJ1-1; D unresolved. This CDR3 has 14 amino acids. Trimming pared 3 bases from V and 5 bases from J, leaving 14 bases between. The germline CDR1 and CDR2 sequences are SGHRS and YFSETQ. This CDR3 reads CASSSRAEGTEAFF. The CDR3 nucleotides read TGCGCCAGCAGCTCGCGTGCCGAGGGAACTGAAGCTTTCTTT.

Turning to this clone: The same CDR3 also results from other DNA sequences found in this sample. The rearrangement links TRBV19 to TRBJ2-7, with 11 bases matching TRBD2. The germline CDR1 and CDR2 sequences are LNHDA and SQIVND (reference sequence). V dropped 3 bases and J dropped 0; count of bases not matched to a gene: 1. The CDR3 is 15 amino acids. As DNA, the CDR3 is TGTGCCAGTAGTATTACTAGCGGGAGCTCCTACGAGCAGTACTTC. Translating gives CASSITSGSSYEQYF.

The rearrangement uses TRBV7-6 and TRBJ2-1; tentatively, D is TRBD2 (5 bases). Germline loops: CDR1 SGHVS, CDR2 FNYEAQ. The ends were cut back, 4 bases at V and 5 bases at J, with 12 bases in the middle. CDR3 length: 14 amino acids. In DNA form, the CDR3 reads TGTGCCAGCAGCTCGCAACTAGAGAACAATGAGCAGTTCTTC. Translating it yields CASSSQLENNEQFF.

The chain joins TRBV7-2 to TRBJ2-5; D call uncertain. The V gene's germline CDR1 is SGHTA and CDR2 FQGNSA. With 5 bases removed from V and 5 bases from J, the gap between germline ends came to 9 bases. There are 12 residues in the CDR3. The CDR3 loop reads CASSLHRETQYF. The CDR3, as DNA: TGTGCCAGCAGCCTGCATAGGGAGACCCAGTACTTC.

The rearrangement uses TRBV5-1 and TRBJ2-5; D is uncertain. The V end lost 0 bases, the J end lost 2 bases, and 8 bases lay between the germline ends. In germline, CDR1 is SGHRS, CDR2 YFSETQ. The CDR3 runs 14 residues. CDR3 residues: CASSLAWQQETQYF. CDR3 nucleotides: TGCGCCAGCAGCTTGGCTTGGCAGCAAGAGACCCAGTACTTC. Full variable domain (missing parts from reference TRBV5-1 and TRBJ2-5): KAGVTQTPRYLIKTRGQQVTLSCSPISGHRSVSWYQQTPGQGLQFLFEYFSETQRNKGNFPGRFSGRQFSNSRSEMNVSTLELGDSALYLCASSLAWQQETQYFGPGTRLLVL.

V and J are TRBV5-6 and TRBJ2-1; TRBD2 matches 8 bases. Germline lookup yields CDR1 SGHDT and CDR2 YYEEEE. The length of the CDR3 is 16 residues. J was trimmed by 5 bases and V by 1 base; bases with no gene match: 8. CDR3 DNA sequence: TGTGCCAGCAGCTTGTATATGACTAGCGTTAACAATGAGCAGTTCTTC. Translation: CASSLYMTSVNNEQFF.

The rearrangement links TRBV9 to TRBJ2-5; a possible D gene is TRBD1 (6 bases). CDR3 length equals 13 residues. V lost 3 bases and J lost 7, with 13 bases in between. Germline V gives CDR1 SGDLS, CDR2 YYNGEE. This CDR3 is CASSEGQVMTQYF. CDR3 sequence (DNA): TGTGCCAGCAGCGAGGGACAAGTGATGACCCAGTACTTC.

The chain employs TRBV18 and TRBJ1-1, with D possibly TRBD1 on 5 matching bases. Germline V CDR1 and CDR2: KGHSH, LQKENI. V was shortened by 4 bases and J by 1 base, with 16 bases between the two germline ends. The CDR3 covers 16 residues. CDR3 in DNA: TGTGCCAGCTCACTCCCGAGGGGCCGCAGGAACACTGAAGCTTTCTTT. Its translation: CASSLPRGRRNTEAFF.

V usage is TRBV7-9 and J usage is TRBJ1-1, with unresolved D. The CDR3 contains 14 residues. The V end was cut by 7 bases, the J end by 4 bases, with 16 bases between. Germline CDR1 is SEHNR and CDR2 is FQNEAQ (reference sequence). The CDR3 nucleotides are TGTGCCAGCAACCGGAAGGATGGGAGCACTGAAGCTTTCTTT. Its translation is CASNRKDGSTEAFF.

The chain combines TRBV5-4 with TRBJ1-1; 8 nucleotides agree with TRBD1. The CDR3 spans 18 residues. CDR1 and CDR2 from the germline V gene are SGHNT and YYREEE (reference sequence). V was pared by 4 bases and J by 1 base, with 15 bases of the junction left unmatched. The CDR3 region is CASSTPRDRGKPNTEAFF. The CDR3, as DNA: TGTGCCAGCAGCACCCCCCGAGACAGGGGTAAGCCGAACACTGAAGCTTTCTTT.

About this clone: Other DNA variants within this sample encode the same CDR3. The chain couples TRBV7-9 to TRBJ2-5; the D gene is possibly TRBD2 (6 bases). This CDR3 region has 13 residues. The V gene's germline CDR1 is SEHNR and CDR2 FQNEAQ (reference sequence). The V end was cut by 2 bases, the J end by 5 bases, with 9 bases between. CDR3 protein: CASSLSGRETQYF. Here the CDR3 DNA reads TGTGCCAGCAGCTTATCGGGGAGGGAGACCCAGTACTTC.

The rearrangement links TRBV18 to TRBJ2-1, with 9 bases fitting TRBD1. With V trimmed by 5 bases and J by 3 bases, 5 bases remained unmatched. The V gene's germline CDR1 is KGHSH and CDR2 LQKENI. This CDR3 has 15 amino acids. As DNA, the CDR3 is TGTGCCAGCTCAACTACGGGACAGGGCTACAATGAGCAGTTCTTC. Amino acids: CASSTTGQGYNEQFF. Full variable domain (outside the CDR3, taken from reference TRBV18 and TRBJ2-1): NAGVMQNPRHLVRRRGQEARLRCSPMKGHSHVYWYRQLPEEGLKFMVYLQKENIIDESGMPKERFSAEFPKEGPSILRIQQVVRGDSAAYFCASSTTGQGYNEQFFGPGTRLTVL.

V is TRBV4-1 and J is TRBJ2-1; TRBD2 is a possible D gene (6 bases). This CDR3 contains 17 residues. V gave up 1 base and J gave up 0 bases, with 13 bases separating them. Germline-derived CDR1 and CDR2 are MGHRA and YSYEKL. The CDR3 bases are TGCGCCAGCAGCCAAGTCGCCGGCGGGATCTCCTACAATGAGCAGTTCTTC. Amino acid sequence: CASSQVAGGISYNEQFF.

The CDR3 is CAGRGTGTTYGYTF. The DNA for the CDR3 is TGTGCCGGCCGGGGGACAGGGACCACATATGGCTACACCTTC. The chain recombines TRBV6-6 with TRBJ1-2; 9 bases fit TRBD1. Germline CDR1 is MNHNY and CDR2 is SVGAGI (reference sequence). CDR3 length equals 14 residues. With 11 bases clipped from V and 5 bases from J, the junction kept 12 bases outside the gene matches.